Listed here are 7 T cell receptor beta chains from one sample, sequenced in a study of control samples from healthy donors and cancer patients. Repertoires were generated with immunoSEQ multiplex PCR, while TCRdb's copy carries only in-frame clones and drops some. The sample has 100,000 to 150,000 clones, 90% seen once. The sample taken for sequencing was blood. The origin of the receptors is a man between 40 and 49 years old in good health.

CDR3 in amino acids: CASSERDRVNTEAFF. In nucleotides, the CDR3 is TGTGCCAGCAGTGAGCGGGACAGGGTGAACACTGAAGCTTTCTTT. This chain joins TRBV6-4 and TRBJ1-1; 9 bases fit TRBD1. Unmatched junction bases numbered 2, after V lost 3 bases and J lost 0 bases. Germline V gene data show CDR1 as MRHNA and CDR2 as SNTAGT. The CDR3 runs to 15 residues.

This sequence joins TRBV5-1 and TRBJ2-7; tentatively, D is TRBD1 (6 bases). Trimming pared 1 base from V and 6 bases from J, leaving 17 bases between. Germline V gene data show CDR1 as SGHRS and CDR2 as YFSETQ. The CDR3 runs to 15 residues. CDR3 loop: CASSLISGDQPEQYF. The DNA of the CDR3 is TGCGCCAGCAGCTTGATTTCAGGGGATCAGCCCGAGCAGTACTTC.

J is TRBJ2-1 and V is TRBV3-1 (or the pseudogene TRBV3-2), with D possibly being TRBD1 (6 bases). The CDR3 totals 15 residues. The germline V gene has CDR1 LGHDT and CDR2 YNNKEL (reference sequence). V lost 1 base and J 1 base, leaving 8 bases between the germline ends. The CDR3 DNA follows: TGTGCCAGCAGCCAAGGGGGGCCGTCCTACAATGAGCAGTTCTTC. Translation gives CASSQGGPSYNEQFF.

This chain joins TRBV9 and TRBJ1-1; no clear D gene. Per the germline V gene, CDR1 is SGDLS and CDR2 is YYNGEE. The CDR3 length is 15 residues. Trimming shortened V by 0 bases and J by 4 bases, and 13 bases separated the two germline ends. This chain's CDR3 is CASSVGVWLSTEAFF. The CDR3 DNA sequence: TGTGCCAGCAGCGTAGGGGTCTGGCTGAGCACTGAAGCTTTCTTT.

This rearrangement joins TRBV5-6 to TRBJ2-5; D is tentatively TRBD1 or TRBD2 (5 bases each). Germline lookup yields CDR1 SGHDT and CDR2 YYEEEE. Trimming left V 3 bases short and J 2 bases short, with 14 bases between. The CDR3 is 15 amino acids. CDR3 sequence: CASSYYSREQETQYF. In DNA, the CDR3 is TGTGCCAGCAGCTACTATAGCAGGGAGCAAGAGACCCAGTACTTC.

V usage is TRBV9 and J usage is TRBJ1-4; TRBD1 matches at 7 bases. CDR1 and CDR2 from the germline V gene are SGDLS and YYNGEE. This CDR3 is built from 15 residues. V gave up 4 bases and J gave up 5 bases; unmatched junction bases: 8. The CDR3 nucleotides are TGTGCCAGCAGCCAACAGACAGGGAGAAATGAAAAACTGTTTTTT. Translation gives CASSQQTGRNEKLFF.

The chain joins TRBV15 to TRBJ1-1, with no clear D. The V and J ends lost 0 bases and 0 bases respectively, with 8 bases between them. CDR1 is LNHNV and CDR2 is YYDKDF in the germline V gene (reference sequence). There are 15 residues in the CDR3. The CDR3 region has the DNA TGTGCCACCAGCAGAGAACGACGATTGAACACTGAAGCTTTCTTT. Its translation is CATSRERRLNTEAFF.